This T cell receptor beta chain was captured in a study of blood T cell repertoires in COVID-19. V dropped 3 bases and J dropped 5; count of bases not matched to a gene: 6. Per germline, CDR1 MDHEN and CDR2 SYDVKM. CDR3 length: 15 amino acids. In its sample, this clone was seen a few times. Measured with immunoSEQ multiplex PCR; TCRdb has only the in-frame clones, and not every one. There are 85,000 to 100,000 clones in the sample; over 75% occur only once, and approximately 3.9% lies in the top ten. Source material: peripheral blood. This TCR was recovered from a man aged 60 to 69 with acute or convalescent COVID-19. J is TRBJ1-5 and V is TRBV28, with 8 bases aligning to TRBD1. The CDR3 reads CASSFSQGAYQPQHF. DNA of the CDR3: TGTGCCAGCAGTTTCTCGCAGGGGGCCTATCAGCCCCAGCATTTT.